The 3 T cell receptor beta chains reported below all come from one sample, sequenced in a study of T cells in localized non-small cell lung cancer (dated by TCRdb to the early 2020s). The receptor library was made with the immunoSEQ multiplex PCR assay. Not all clones reach the TCRdb copy of this immuneACCESS table, which keeps in-frame sequences only. Checked studies attribute under half of the gap to unresolved V genes and leave the rest unexplained. The sample contains approximately 240 clones, 20% to 25% of them found a single time. In total, the top ten clones hold more than 13% of the sample. The sequencing used lung tumor tissue, collected before any cancer treatment. These receptors originate from a male donor at least 60 years old with stage II lung adenocarcinoma.

The chain combines TRBV5-1 with TRBJ2-7, with 10 bases that match TRBD2. This CDR3 is 15 amino acids long. The V segment lost 4 bases and the J segment 6 bases; nucleotides outside the gene matches: 10. Germline assignment: CDR1 SGHRS and CDR2 YFSETQ. The CDR3 nucleotides read TGCGCCAGCAGCAACCAACTAGCGGGACCTCTCGAGCAGTACTTC. The encoded protein is CASSNQLAGPLEQYF.

CDR3 coding DNA: TGTGCCACCAGCAGCGAGGGTACAGGGGGTACGACGTATGGCTACACCTTC. It specifies CATSSEGTGGTTYGYTF. J is TRBJ1-2 and V is TRBV15, with 8 bases matching TRBD1. Germline CDR1 reads LNHNV; CDR2 reads YYDKDF (reference sequence). This CDR3 region has 17 residues. V lost 3 bases and J lost 5; bases outside the gene matches: 14.

This clone has more than one count but fewer than ten. The gene calls are TRBV19 and TRBJ1-1; TRBD1 might be the D (6 bases). V lost 5 bases, J lost 3 bases, and 19 bases lay in between. Germline CDR1 and CDR2: LNHDA and SQIVND (reference sequence). The CDR3 length is 16 residues. CDR3 amino acids: CASSEVRVRGYTEAFF. The CDR3 bases are TGTGCCAGTAGTGAGGTCAGGGTAAGGGGGTACACTGAAGCTTTCTTT.